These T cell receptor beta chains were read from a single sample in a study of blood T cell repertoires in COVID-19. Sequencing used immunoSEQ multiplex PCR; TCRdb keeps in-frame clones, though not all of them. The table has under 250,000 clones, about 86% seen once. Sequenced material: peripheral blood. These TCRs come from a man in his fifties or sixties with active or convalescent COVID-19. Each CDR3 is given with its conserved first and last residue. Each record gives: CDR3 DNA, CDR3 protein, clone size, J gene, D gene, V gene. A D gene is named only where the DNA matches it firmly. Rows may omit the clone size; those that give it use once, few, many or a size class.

CDR3nt: TGTGCCAGCAGTTCGAGGGCAGGGGGCGTAGGGTACGAGCAGTACTTC
CDR3aa: CASSSRAGGVGYEQYF
abundance: -
j_gene: TRBJ2-7
d_gene: TRBD1
v_gene: TRBV6-5

CDR3nt: TGTGCCAGCAGCCAAACAGGGGGAGAAAAACTGTTTTTT
CDR3aa: CASSQTGGEKLFF
abundance: -
j_gene: TRBJ1-4
d_gene: TRBD1
v_gene: TRBV3-1/TRBV3-2

CDR3nt: TGCGCCAGCAGGGAACTACCGGGACTAGGGGAGGAGACCCAGTACTTC
CDR3aa: CASRELPGLGEETQYF
abundance: many
j_gene: TRBJ2-5
d_gene: TRBD2
v_gene: TRBV10-2

CDR3nt: TGTGCCAGCAGCTTGGAAGGCAGGGGCACTGAAGCTTTCTTT
CDR3aa: CASSLEGRGTEAFF
abundance: once
j_gene: TRBJ1-1
d_gene: -
v_gene: TRBV5-4

CDR3nt: TGTGCCAGCGCAAGGGGAGGGTATAATGAAAAACTGTTTTTT
CDR3aa: CASARGGYNEKLFF
abundance: -
j_gene: TRBJ1-4
d_gene: -
v_gene: TRBV3-1/TRBV3-2

CDR3nt: TGTGCCAGCGGAGCTGTAGCGGGACAAGAGACCCAGTACTTC
CDR3aa: CASGAVAGQETQYF
abundance: -
j_gene: TRBJ2-5
d_gene: TRBD2
v_gene: TRBV2

CDR3nt: TGTGCCAGCACGAGTAAAAGCAATGAGCAGTTCTTC
CDR3aa: CASTSKSNEQFF
abundance: -
j_gene: TRBJ2-1
d_gene: -
v_gene: TRBV6-5

CDR3nt: TGCGCCAGCAGCAAAGATGGACAGGGGGCTTACAATGAGCAGTTCTTC
CDR3aa: CASSKDGQGAYNEQFF
abundance: -
j_gene: TRBJ2-1
d_gene: TRBD1
v_gene: TRBV5-1

CDR3nt: TGTGCCAGCAGCATACTGACAGGGGGCCACGGGGAGCTGTTTTTT
CDR3aa: CASSILTGGHGELFF
abundance: -
j_gene: TRBJ2-2
d_gene: TRBD1
v_gene: TRBV11-2

CDR3nt: TGTGCCAGCAGCCCCCGCGGGGCAAGGGGAAATGAGCAGTACTTC
CDR3aa: CASSPRGARGNEQYF
abundance: -
j_gene: TRBJ2-7
d_gene: -
v_gene: TRBV3-1/TRBV3-2

CDR3nt: TGTGCCAGCAGTAGATGGACTAGCGGGAGGGCCAGCGACGAGCAGTACTTC
CDR3aa: CASSRWTSGRASDEQYF
abundance: -
j_gene: TRBJ2-7
d_gene: TRBD2
v_gene: TRBV2

CDR3nt: TGTGCCAGCAACGCGGGCATTCGCTCTGGAAACACCATATATTTT
CDR3aa: CASNAGIRSGNTIYF
abundance: -
j_gene: TRBJ1-3
d_gene: -
v_gene: TRBV5-8

CDR3nt: TGTGCCAGTAGGAATCTGGACAGTTCACCCCTCCACTTT
CDR3aa: CASRNLDSSPLHF
abundance: -
j_gene: TRBJ1-6
d_gene: -
v_gene: TRBV19

CDR3nt: TGTGCCAGTAGCGGACAGTCCTACGAGCAGTACTTC
CDR3aa: CASSGQSYEQYF
abundance: -
j_gene: TRBJ2-7
d_gene: -
v_gene: TRBV19

CDR3nt: TGTGCCATCAGTGGGGGACTTCTCAATGAGCAGTTCTTC
CDR3aa: CAISGGLLNEQFF
abundance: -
j_gene: TRBJ2-1
d_gene: -
v_gene: TRBV10-3

CDR3nt: TGTGCCAGTAGTATAGGGACTAGCGGCACAGATACGCAGTATTTT
CDR3aa: CASSIGTSGTDTQYF
abundance: -
j_gene: TRBJ2-3
d_gene: TRBD2
v_gene: TRBV19

CDR3nt: TGTGCCAGCTGCCCAGAGCGTCTAGGGGCCAACGTCCTGACTTTC
CDR3aa: CASCPERLGANVLTF
abundance: few
j_gene: TRBJ2-6
d_gene: -
v_gene: TRBV28

CDR3nt: TGTGCCAGCAGCTTGCCACAGGGGTCCCAAGAGACCCAGTACTTC
CDR3aa: CASSLPQGSQETQYF
abundance: -
j_gene: TRBJ2-5
d_gene: TRBD1
v_gene: TRBV5-4

CDR3nt: TGCAGCGTTCGAAGCGGGCGGAACTACGAGCAGTACTTC
CDR3aa: CSVRSGRNYEQYF
abundance: -
j_gene: TRBJ2-7
d_gene: -
v_gene: TRBV29-1

CDR3nt: TGTGCCAGCAGCTTGGACAGTAACTATGGCTACACCTTC
CDR3aa: CASSLDSNYGYTF
abundance: -
j_gene: TRBJ1-2
d_gene: -
v_gene: TRBV7-9

CDR3nt: TGTGCCAGCGGGGAGCTCACAGATACGCAGTATTTT
CDR3aa: CASGELTDTQYF
abundance: -
j_gene: TRBJ2-3
d_gene: -
v_gene: TRBV3-1/TRBV3-2

CDR3nt: TGTGCCAGTAGTATGGACAGCGGTAATTCACCCCTCCACTTT
CDR3aa: CASSMDSGNSPLHF
abundance: -
j_gene: TRBJ1-6
d_gene: -
v_gene: TRBV19